What follows is one T cell receptor (beta chain) and its context. Its antigen remains unknown. The data were obtained in a study of cytomegalovirus exposure and HLA in healthy donors. Notes on the study in general: CMV antigen specificity was confirmed in vitro for three CMV-associated chains. A later analysis reportedly identified an Asian-associated ancestry cluster as carrying fewer N-insertions than the roughly 720-donor mean.

The PCR made use of 60 Vbeta and 13 Jbeta primers. The assay was immunoSEQ multiplex PCR, and TCRdb's table has in-frame clones only and misses some. Here the sample spans about 220,000 clones, approximately 80% being singletons. Germline V gene lookup returns CDR1 SGHVS and CDR2 FNYEAQ. V dropped 5 bases and J dropped 1 base, with 9 bases sitting between them. The CDR3 sequence is 13 residues long. The source is a boy aged 2 to 9 in good health and CMV-seronegative. The sequencing input was PBMCs. The chain employs TRBV7-6 and TRBJ2-7; TRBD2 is a possible D gene (6 bases). The CDR3 DNA is TGTGCCAGCAGCAGGGACTTTTCCTACGAGCAGTACTTC. This sequence encodes CASSRDFSYEQYF.